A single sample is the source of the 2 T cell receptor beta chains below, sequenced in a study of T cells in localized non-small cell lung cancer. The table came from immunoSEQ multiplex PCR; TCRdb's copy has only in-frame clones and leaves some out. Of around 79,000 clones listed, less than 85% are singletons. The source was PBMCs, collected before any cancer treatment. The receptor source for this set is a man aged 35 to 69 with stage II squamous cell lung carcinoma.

The CDR3 reads CASSLFERGVGGGQYF. The CDR3 DNA reads TGTGCCAGCAGTTTATTCGAACGGGGTGTGGGCGGTGGGCAGTACTTC. The chain has TRBV28 and TRBJ2-7; D may be TRBD2 (5 bases). The length of the CDR3 is 16 residues. With 1 base removed from V and 9 bases from J, the gap between germline ends came to 22 bases. The V gene's germline CDR1 is MDHEN and CDR2 SYDVKM.

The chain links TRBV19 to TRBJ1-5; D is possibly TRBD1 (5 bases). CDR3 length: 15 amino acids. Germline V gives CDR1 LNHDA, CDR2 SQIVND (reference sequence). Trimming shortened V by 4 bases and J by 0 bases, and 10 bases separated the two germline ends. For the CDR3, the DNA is TGTGCCAGTAGTACGACAGCGTATAGCAATCAGCCCCAGCATTTT. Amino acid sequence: CASSTTAYSNQPQHF.